This entry lists 8 T cell receptor beta chains sequenced from one sample in a study of spatial heterogeneity in lung cancer. As for time point: sample taken at primary tumor resection. Study-level results: Tracking of tumor mutation counts was seen in expanded intratumoral alpha and beta TCR counts.

Antigens for these TCRs are unknown. A single record per CDR3 protein comes from TCRdb applying MiXCR to the 5' RACE reads. The repertoire has about 100,000 distinct CDR3 sequences, around 4.8% of them found once; the top ten carry 21%. The starting material was lung tumor tissue, obtained at surgery. The source is a male donor with early-stage non-small cell lung cancer.

This clonotype occurred many times. This chain uses TRBV9 with TRBJ2-7, with D uncertain. V dropped 0 bases and J dropped 6 bases, with 10 bases sitting between them. The CDR3 sequence is 13 residues long. Germline CDR1 is SGDLS and CDR2 is YYNGEE. The CDR3 region is CASSVAASGEQYF. The CDR3 nucleotides read TGTGCCAGCAGCGTAGCCGCTTCGGGCGAGCAGTACTTC.

Ten or more counts support this clonotype. Written as DNA, the CDR3 is TGCGCCAGCAGCCAAGGTAGCGGGATAGGAAGGTCCTACAATGAGCAGTTCTTC. This sequence encodes CASSQGSGIGRSYNEQFF. The chain recombines TRBV4-1 with TRBJ2-1; 8 nucleotides agree with TRBD2. With 1 base clipped from V and 1 base from J, the junction kept 9 bases outside the gene matches. CDR3 length equals 18 residues. The germline V gene encodes CDR1 MGHRA and CDR2 YSYEKL.

This clonotype was observed a few times. V and J are TRBV4-1 and TRBJ2-7; unclear D gene. V lost 1 base and J lost 8, with 12 bases in between. The CDR3 loop spans 13 amino acids. CDR1 is MGHRA, CDR2 YSYEKL, per germline. The DNA for the CDR3 is TGCGCCAGCAGCCAAGTACAGTTGGAGAAGCAGTACTTC. Translated, it gives CASSQVQLEKQYF.

This clonotype showed up many times. The genes are TRBV4-1 and TRBJ2-2; 10 bases map to TRBD1. CDR1 and CDR2 from the germline V gene are MGHRA and YSYEKL. The CDR3 spans 17 residues. Losses at the gene ends were 1 base for V and 3 bases for J; bases not matched to a gene: 5. In DNA, the CDR3 is TGCGCCAGCAGCCAAGCCCAGGACAGGGGGGACACCGGGGAGCTGTTTTTT. As protein: CASSQAQDRGDTGELFF.

In this sample, this clonotype turned up a few times. The chain is built from TRBV20-1 and TRBJ2-7; 12 bases fit TRBD2. Per the germline V gene, CDR1 is DFQATT and CDR2 is SNEGSKA (reference sequence). CDR3 size: 13 residues. J lost 6 bases, V lost 5 bases, and 5 bases had no gene match. The CDR3 DNA sequence: TGCAGTGCTTGGACTAGCGGGAACGGCGAGCAGTACTTC. This sequence encodes CSAWTSGNGEQYF.

V and J are TRBV5-1 and TRBJ2-7; tentatively, D is TRBD2 (6 bases). This CDR3 region has 14 residues. The V end lost 4 bases, the J end lost 5 bases, and 16 bases lay between the germline ends. Germline CDR1 reads SGHRS; CDR2 reads YFSETQ. The CDR3, as DNA: TGCGCCAGCAGCGCCGGGGGATTGGATCACGAGCAGTACTTC. Translating it yields CASSAGGLDHEQYF.

This clonotype was counted many times. This chain links TRBV7-8 with TRBJ2-3; D is possibly TRBD2 (6 bases). V lost 1 base and J lost 8, with 10 bases in between. The CDR3 is 13 residues long. Germline V lookup: CDR1 SGHVS, CDR2 FQNEAQ. The CDR3 bases are TGTGCCAGCAGCTTAGGTGCGGGAAGTACGCAGTATTTT. This codes for CASSLGAGSTQYF.

The rearrangement links TRBV10-3 to TRBJ2-5; D gene ambiguous. Trimming took 1 base from V and 3 from J, leaving 6 bases between them. This CDR3 region has 13 residues. Germline V gene sequence: CDR1 ENHRY, CDR2 SYGVKD. The CDR3, as DNA: TGTGCCATCAGTGAGTATGGGGAAGAGACCCAGTACTTC. As protein: CAISEYGEETQYF.